This TCR beta chain originates from a study of CD8+ T cells in alopecia areata. General study results and limits: Greater clonality was observed in lesional scalp samples, especially alopecia totalis/universalis, versus normal scalp. Normal-skin resident alphabeta T cells also appear among scalp sample sequences.

Isolation of CD4+ and CD8+ T cells from PBMCs was achieved by sorting. cDNA serving as the sequencing template came from extracted, reverse transcribed RNA. Sequencing was performed with immunoSEQ multiplex PCR; in TCRdb, only in-frame clones are kept and a portion is missing. The data contain 200,000 to 250,000 clones, around 50% of them singletons. The CDR3 spans 13 residues. Germline CDR1 SNHLY, CDR2 FYNNEI. V was pared by 10 bases and J by 4 bases, with 8 bases of the junction left unmatched. On this clone: Its antigen is not identified.

Material: CD8+ T cells sorted from blood. The origin of this receptor is a human donor in good health. The chain has TRBV2 and TRBJ1-2; 8 bases match TRBD1. The CDR3 DNA reads as TGTGCCATAGGGGGACAGGCGGGCTATGGCTACACCTTC. This codes for CAIGGQAGYGYTF.